The rows below give T cell receptor beta chains drawn from one sample of a study of shared clonotypes between healthy human individuals. Assay: immunoSEQ multiplex PCR; the TCRdb copy retains only in-frame clones and omits some. This sample yields approximately 2.5 million clones, of which just over 90% are seen a single time; over 0.12% belongs to the top ten. Sequenced input: naive CD4+ T cells sorted from blood. Every receptor here comes from a man between 18 and 35 years old in good health. The CDR3 runs from the conserved cysteine through the conserved F or W. A D gene is named only where the DNA matches it firmly. Where a row states a size, it is once, few, many or the class of an expanded clone; other rows omit it.

cdr3_length,v_call,d_call,clone_size,cdr3_aa
16,TRBV10-2,TRBD1,-,CASRVVGGTGSYEQYF
14,TRBV19,TRBD1,-,CASKGQGPTQPQHF
19,TRBV28,-,-,CASSPSIPWEGSYNQPQHF
13,TRBV2,-,-,CASSLQGNNEQFF
16,TRBV15,TRBD1,-,CATSRPGTEVYNEQFF
15,TRBV28,-,-,CASSYPRGTSYEQYF
13,TRBV5-4,TRBD2,-,CASSLGGGYQQFF
14,TRBV18,-,-,CASSPGVLSYEQYF
15,TRBV5-1,-,-,CASSLPQGSGNEQFF
16,TRBV5-1,TRBD1,-,CASSLDGQGGNQPQHF
13,TRBV19,TRBD1,-,CASSNTGDTEAFF
14,TRBV28,TRBD1,once,CASRSNRGGEKLFF
15,TRBV18,-,-,CASSPRNHVTDTQYF
15,TRBV27,-,-,CASGRDTISGSPLHF
13,TRBV28,-,-,CASSLDGNYGYTF
15,TRBV2,TRBD1,-,CASSLDRGYQETQYF
18,TRBV5-6,TRBD1,once,CASSPPGQGGSYNSPLHF
13,TRBV5-1,-,-,CASSLAGDQPQHF
16,TRBV5-1,-,-,CASSLGGWGSNSPLHF
12,TRBV11-2,-,-,CASSSRDYEQYF
15,TRBV5-4,TRBD2,-,CASSLAGKFTDTQYF
13,TRBV30,-,few,CAWSTGDNQPQHF
16,TRBV10-3,-,-,CAISESLSTKPYEQYF
12,TRBV18,-,-,CASSPQGFEQYF
15,TRBV19,TRBD1,-,CASAGTGVDNYGYTF
14,TRBV7-2,-,-,CASSLRESTYEQYF
16,TRBV7-2,-,-,CASSLGSGLSTDTQYF
14,TRBV18,-,-,CASSPPEPTYEQYF
14,TRBV5-1,-,-,CASRQGLSRNEQFF
14,TRBV2,-,few,CASSELAGNAPLHF
11,TRBV6-5,-,-,CASSSGEKLFF
16,TRBV9,TRBD2,-,CASSVVASGRGNEQFF
17,TRBV5-1,TRBD1,few,CASSLQGAWSGNQPQHF
14,TRBV7-2,-,-,CASSLGGAPETQYF
17,TRBV5-4,TRBD2,-,CATQREGPYPFTGELFF
13,TRBV11-2,-,-,CASSLLWGSPLHF
15,TRBV5-1,TRBD2,-,CASSLPSGDNNEQFF
13,TRBV5-4,-,-,CASMEKTNYGYTF
18,TRBV5-1,TRBD2,-,CASSLLLAGGPGGDTQYF
15,TRBV6-4,TRBD1,once,CASSRDRVVPNEQFF
14,TRBV28,-,few,CASLAGTNNSPLHF
13,TRBV10-3,TRBD2,-,CAITLAETDTQYF
15,TRBV5-4,-,-,CASSLPQTNTGELFF
12,TRBV25-1,-,-,CASSEFWAGYTF
12,TRBV10-3,-,-,CAISESWNGYTF
15,TRBV6-1,-,-,CASSEAGGLNQPQHF
14,TRBV21-1,-,-,CASSKNSGSHEQYF
15,TRBV7-3,TRBD1,-,CASSLGDSGGNTIYF
15,TRBV10-2,-,-,CASSWIESSTGELFF
12,TRBV10-3,TRBD1,few,CAIGQGAQPQHF
16,TRBV5-4,TRBD1,-,CASSLTGTGAGNTIYF
14,TRBV30,TRBD1,-,CAWHRGLAGNTIYF
13,TRBV29-1,-,once,CSAGAGTYDEQFF
17,TRBV18,-,-,CASSQNSPSLGTGELFF
15,TRBV2,-,-,CASRGESGSYNEQFF